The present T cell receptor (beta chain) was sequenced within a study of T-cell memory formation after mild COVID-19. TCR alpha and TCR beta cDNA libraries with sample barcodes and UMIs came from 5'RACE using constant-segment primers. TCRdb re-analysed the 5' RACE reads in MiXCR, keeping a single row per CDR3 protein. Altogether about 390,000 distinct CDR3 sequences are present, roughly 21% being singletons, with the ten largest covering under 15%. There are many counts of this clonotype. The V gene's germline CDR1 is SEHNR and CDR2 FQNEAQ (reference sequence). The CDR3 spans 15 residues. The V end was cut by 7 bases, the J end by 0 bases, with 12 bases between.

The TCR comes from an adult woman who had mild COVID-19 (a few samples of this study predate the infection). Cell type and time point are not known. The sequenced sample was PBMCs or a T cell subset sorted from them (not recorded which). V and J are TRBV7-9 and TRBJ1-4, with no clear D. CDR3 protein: CASTAWSATNEKLFF. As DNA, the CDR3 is TGTGCCAGCACGGCATGGTCCGCAACTAATGAAAAACTGTTTTTT.